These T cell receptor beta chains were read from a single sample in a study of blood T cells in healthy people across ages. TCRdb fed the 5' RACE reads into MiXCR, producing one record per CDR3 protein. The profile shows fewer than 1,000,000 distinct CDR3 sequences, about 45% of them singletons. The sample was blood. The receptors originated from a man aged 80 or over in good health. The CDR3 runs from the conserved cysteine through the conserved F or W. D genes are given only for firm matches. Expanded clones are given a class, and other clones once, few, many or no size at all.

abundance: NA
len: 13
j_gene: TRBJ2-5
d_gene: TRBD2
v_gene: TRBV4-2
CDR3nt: TGTGCCGGCAGCCCCAGCGGGAGCGCTACGCAGTACTTC
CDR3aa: CAGSPSGSATQYF

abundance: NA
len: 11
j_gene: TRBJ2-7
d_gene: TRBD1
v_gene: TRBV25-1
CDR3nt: TGTGCCAGCAGGACAGGGGACGAGCAGTACTTC
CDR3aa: CASRTGDEQYF

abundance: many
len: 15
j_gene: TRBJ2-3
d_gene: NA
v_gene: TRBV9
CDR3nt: TGTGCCAGCAGCGTAGAGGCGGGAACCCCAGATACGCAGTATTTT
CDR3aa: CASSVEAGTPDTQYF

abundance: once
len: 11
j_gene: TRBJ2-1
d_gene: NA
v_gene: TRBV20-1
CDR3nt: TGCAGTACCGGTCGATACAATGAGCAGTTCTTC
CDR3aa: CSTGRYNEQFF

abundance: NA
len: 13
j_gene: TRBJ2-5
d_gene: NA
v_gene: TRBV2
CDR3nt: TGTGCCAGCAGTGAAGCCGGGTGGCCGGCCCAGTACTTC
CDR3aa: CASSEAGWPAQYF

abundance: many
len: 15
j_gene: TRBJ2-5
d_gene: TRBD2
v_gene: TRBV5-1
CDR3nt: TGCGCCAGCAGCTTGGGACTAGCGGGACAAGAGACCCAGTACTTC
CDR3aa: CASSLGLAGQETQYF

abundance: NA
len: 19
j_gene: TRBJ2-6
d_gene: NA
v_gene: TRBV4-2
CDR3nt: TGTGCCAGCAGCCAAGAGATGAGACACTCGAATCCTGGGGCCAACGTCCTGACTTTC
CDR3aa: CASSQEMRHSNPGANVLTF

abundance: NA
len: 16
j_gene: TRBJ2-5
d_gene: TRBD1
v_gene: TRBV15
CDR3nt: TGTGCCACCAGCAGAGTGGCGACAGGGGGCCGGAATGAGCAGTACTTC
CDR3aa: CATSRVATGGRNEQYF

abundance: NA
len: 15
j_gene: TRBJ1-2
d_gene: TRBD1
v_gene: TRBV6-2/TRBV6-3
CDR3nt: TGTGCCAGCAGAGCGGGACAGGGGGCTAACTATGGCTACACCTTC
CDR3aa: CASRAGQGANYGYTF

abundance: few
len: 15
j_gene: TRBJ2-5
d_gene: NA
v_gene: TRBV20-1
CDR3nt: TGCAGTGCTCCTAGTCGGCGGGCCGTGGGAGAGACCCAGTACTTC
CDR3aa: CSAPSRRAVGETQYF